Shown below are 25 T cell receptor beta chains from a single sample sequenced in a study of blood T cells in healthy people across ages. It was with a sample-barcoded 5' primer and a J-beta primer mix that a second PCR of about 7 to 12 cycles was run. Via MiXCR, TCRdb re-called the 5' RACE reads, giving one row per CDR3 protein. The sample records more than 600,000 distinct CDR3 sequences, more than 20% being singletons. The data also belong to a second study, concerning T cells of mothers and their children.

Sequenced: blood. These receptors were collected from a boy aged 10-17 years in good health.

This clonotype is a singleton in its sample. V usage is TRBV10-3 and J usage is TRBJ2-3, with D possibly matching TRBD2 (6 bases). This CDR3 is 16 amino acids long. CDR1 is ENHRY, CDR2 SYGVKD, per germline. The V end lost 3 bases, the J end lost 0 bases, and 13 bases lay between the germline ends. The CDR3 DNA sequence: TGTGCCATCAGTGATACCTCCGGGACTAGCACAGATACGCAGTATTTT. This translates into CAISDTSGTSTDTQYF.

This chain uses TRBV6-1 with TRBJ2-1; D tentatively reads TRBD1 or TRBD2 (5 bases each). V was clipped by 2 bases and J by 4 bases, with 12 bases between them. The CDR3 has 15 residues. The V gene's germline CDR1 is MNHNS and CDR2 SASEGT. CDR3 DNA sequence: TGTGCCAGCAGTGAATGGGGGAACGGGTACAATGAGCAGTTCTTC. This sequence encodes CASSEWGNGYNEQFF.

Only one count was recorded for this clonotype. V usage is TRBV29-1 and J usage is TRBJ2-1; 11 nucleotides match TRBD2. The V and J ends lost 6 bases and 5 bases, in that order; junction bases with no gene match: 15. This CDR3 comprises 17 residues. Germline lookup yields CDR1 SQVTM and CDR2 ANQGSEA. This CDR3 reads CSVLNPEVLAGDNEQFF. CDR3 nucleotides: TGCAGCGTCTTAAACCCTGAAGTACTAGCGGGGGACAATGAGCAGTTCTTC.

This clonotype showed up just a few times. The chain uses TRBV27 and TRBJ2-2; 9 positions agree with TRBD1. Trimming cost V 11 bases and J 4 bases; bases outside gene matches: 5. Germline CDR1 reads MNHEY; CDR2 reads SMNVEV (reference sequence). The CDR3 has 13 amino acids. Here the CDR3 DNA reads TGTGCCGTTGGGACAGGGCCCACCGGGGAGCTGTTTTTT. The encoded protein is CAVGTGPTGELFF.

This clonotype has a handful of counts. The J gene is TRBJ1-4, the V gene TRBV4-1; D unresolved. Germline CDR1 MGHRA, CDR2 YSYEKL. The CDR3 covers 14 residues. V lost 4 bases and J 6 bases, leaving 12 bases between the germline ends. The CDR3 bases are TGCGCCAGCAGCCCAGGCCCCGGGGATGAAAAACTGTTTTTT. Translated, it gives CASSPGPGDEKLFF.

This clonotype turned up a few times. This chain joins TRBV7-3 and TRBJ2-2, with D maybe TRBD1 (6 bases). The CDR3 is 13 residues long. The germline V gene encodes CDR1 SGHTA and CDR2 FQGTGA. V lost 5 bases and J lost 5, with 9 bases in between. Here the CDR3 reads CASSATGTGELFF. The CDR3, as DNA: TGTGCCAGCAGCGCTACAGGGACCGGGGAGCTGTTTTTT.

This clonotype was observed a handful of times. This chain connects TRBV28 to TRBJ2-6, with D perhaps TRBD1 (5 bases). Germline V gene lookup returns CDR1 MDHEN and CDR2 SYDVKM. CDR3 length: 15 amino acids. V lost 6 bases, J lost 2 bases, and 11 bases lay in between. CDR3 in amino acids: CASSDSQAGANVLTF. As DNA, the CDR3 is TGTGCCAGCAGCGACAGTCAGGCTGGGGCCAACGTCCTGACTTTC.

The chain carries TRBV20-1 and TRBJ1-6; D may be TRBD1 (6 bases). With 2 bases removed from V and 6 bases from J, the gap between germline ends came to 17 bases. CDR1 and CDR2 from the germline V gene are DFQATT and SNEGSKA (reference sequence). This CDR3 has 16 residues. CDR3 nucleotide sequence: TGCAGTGCTAGAATAGGACAGCCGAAGACTAATTCACCCCTCCACTTT. As protein: CSARIGQPKTNSPLHF.

The rearrangement joins TRBV29-1 to TRBJ2-5; possibly TRBD1 or TRBD2 for D (6 bases each). The J call could be wrong; TRBJ2-7 is a better fit for the DNA end. This CDR3 comprises 13 residues. CDR1 and CDR2 (germline): SQVTM, ANQGSEA. This CDR3 is CSGKAGHSYEQYF. DNA for the CDR3: TGCAGCGGAAAGGCGGGACACTCCTACGAGCAGTACTTC.

Regarding this clonotype: One end of the junction varies from germline; a read error may be responsible. The CDR3 sequence is CAGSESVYTDTQYF. For the CDR3, the DNA is TGCGCCGGCAGTGAGTCCGTCTACACAGATACGCAGTATTTT. The chain couples TRBV10-1 to TRBJ2-3, with D unclear. Germline V gene lookup returns CDR1 WNHNN and CDR2 SYGVQD (reference sequence). The CDR3 has 14 amino acids.

The chain recombines TRBV20-1 with TRBJ1-2, with D unclear. CDR3 length: 11 residues. Trimming cost V 2 bases and J 3 bases, with 4 bases left between them. CDR1 is DFQATT, CDR2 SNEGSKA, per germline (reference sequence). The CDR3 DNA follows: TGCAGTGCTAGAAACTACTATGGCTACACCTTC. This translates into CSARNYYGYTF.

This clonotype was detected only a few times. The rearrangement links TRBV4-3 to TRBJ2-7, with D uncertain. This CDR3 is 13 amino acids long. CDR1 and CDR2 from the germline V gene are LGHNA and YSLEER. V gave up 1 base and J gave up 3 bases, with 7 bases separating them. The CDR3 spells CASSQGLHYEQYF. The CDR3 DNA follows: TGCGCCAGCAGCCAAGGTCTACACTACGAGCAGTACTTC.

The table lists this clonotype with a few counts. The chain couples TRBV28 to TRBJ2-7; the D is unclear. CDR3 length equals 13 residues. The V end lost 2 bases, the J end lost 6 bases, and 11 bases lay between the germline ends. Germline CDR1 reads MDHEN; CDR2 reads SYDVKM. Written as DNA, the CDR3 is TGTGCCAGCAGTTTAAGGCCAGCTCCCGAGCAGTACTTC. Its protein product is CASSLRPAPEQYF. Looking up the rest from reference TRBV28 and TRBJ2-7 gives the full variable domain: DVKVTQSSRYLVKRTGEKVFLECVQDMDHENMFWYRQDPGLGLRLIYFSYDVKMKEKGDIPEGYSVSREKKERFSLILESASTNQTSMYLCASSLRPAPEQYFGPGTRLTVT.

This clonotype has more than one count but fewer than ten. The chain couples TRBV20-1 to TRBJ2-7; no definite D call. Trimming shortened V by 2 bases and J by 3 bases, and 14 bases separated the two germline ends. Germline CDR1 reads DFQATT; CDR2 reads SNEGSKA (reference sequence). The CDR3 runs to 14 residues. CDR3 nucleotides: TGCAGTGCTAGACCCTTCGGCGGTAACTACGAGCAGTACTTC. It encodes CSARPFGGNYEQYF.

This clonotype appeared a few times. The rearrangement joins TRBV7-3 to TRBJ2-3, with D possibly called TRBD1 or TRBD2 (5 bases each). CDR1 SGHTA and CDR2 FQGTGA come from the germline V gene. The CDR3 has 15 residues. Trimming removed 5 bases at V and 4 bases at J, with 16 bases between. CDR3 loop: CASSTGASKADTQYF. Written as DNA, the CDR3 is TGTGCCAGCAGCACCGGGGCGAGTAAGGCAGATACGCAGTATTTT.

This sequence joins TRBV7-9 and TRBJ2-6; D may be TRBD1 or TRBD2 (6 bases each). Germline CDR1 SEHNR, CDR2 FQNEAQ (reference sequence). This CDR3 has 16 residues. The V gene lost 1 base and the J gene lost 2 bases, with 9 bases spanning the gap. CDR3 sequence reads: CASSLEGGPGANVLTF. CDR3 coding DNA: TGTGCCAGCAGCTTAGAGGGGGGCCCTGGGGCCAACGTCCTGACTTTC.

There are a few counts of this clonotype. V gene TRBV12-3 or TRBV12-4 combines with J gene TRBJ1-2; no firm D call. The CDR3 has 13 amino acids. The ends were cut back, 7 bases at V and 4 bases at J, with 13 bases in the middle. The CDR3 coding sequence is TGTGCCAGCACCCTTCGATTTAGCTATGGCTACACCTTC. Amino acids: CASTLRFSYGYTF.

The chain is built from TRBV7-9 and TRBJ2-5; D gene uncertain. Germline loops: CDR1 SEHNR, CDR2 FQNEAQ (reference sequence). The CDR3 totals 13 residues. Trimming removed 3 bases at V and 5 bases at J, with 10 bases between. The CDR3 here is CASSLYRAETQYF. The DNA for the CDR3 is TGTGCCAGCAGCTTGTACCGGGCGGAGACCCAGTACTTC.

The rearrangement links TRBV6-5 to TRBJ2-7, with a weak D call TRBD2 (5 bases). Deletions cut 0 bases from V and 0 bases from J, with 12 bases between. The CDR3 is made up of 16 amino acids. CDR1 and CDR2 (germline): MNHEY, SVGAGI. CDR3 loop: CASSYSIVRGSYEQYF. CDR3 bases: TGTGCCAGCAGTTACTCGATCGTCCGGGGCTCCTACGAGCAGTACTTC.

Only a few counts were recorded for this clonotype. J is TRBJ2-7 and V is TRBV11-2; 7 bases align to TRBD2. V lost 4 bases and J lost 2; bases outside the gene matches: 8. This CDR3 is built from 15 residues. Germline V CDR1 and CDR2: SGHAT, FQNNGV. CDR3 DNA sequence: TGTGCCAGCAGCTCGATCCCTCTAGCGGCCTACGAGCAGTACTTC. Protein product: CASSSIPLAAYEQYF.

The rearrangement joins TRBV20-1 to TRBJ1-1; 7 nucleotides align to TRBD1. This CDR3 has 16 amino acids. Germline values: CDR1 DFQATT, CDR2 SNEGSKA (reference sequence). J lost 1 base, V lost 5 bases, and 13 bases had no gene match. Here the CDR3 DNA reads TGCAGTGCTGCCGAAAGAACCAAGGGGGCGAACACTGAAGCTTTCTTT. This encodes CSAAERTKGANTEAFF.

As DNA, the CDR3 is TGCAGCGTTGAAGATGGGACTAGCGGGATATACAATGAGCAGTTCTTC. Translated: CSVEDGTSGIYNEQFF. J is TRBJ2-5 and V is TRBV29-1, with TRBD2 matching over 13 bases. The end of the DNA is better explained by TRBJ2-1, so the J call may be wrong. CDR1 SQVTM and CDR2 ANQGSEA come from the germline V gene. The CDR3 totals 16 residues.

CDR3 in DNA: TGTGCCAGCAGTGTGGGGGTCGGCGAGCAGTACTTC. This gives the protein CASSVGVGEQYF. This chain uses TRBV25-1 with TRBJ2-7; D is tentatively TRBD1 or TRBD2 (5 bases each). Germline values: CDR1 MGHDK, CDR2 SYGVNS. The CDR3 is made up of 12 amino acids. Trimming pared 4 bases from V and 6 bases from J, leaving 10 bases between.

This sequence joins TRBV7-8 and TRBJ1-1, with D unresolved. Looked up from germline, CDR1 is SGHVS and CDR2 is FQNEAQ. The CDR3 loop spans 15 amino acids. V lost 1 base and J 3 bases, leaving 12 bases between the germline ends. The CDR3 coding sequence is TGTGCCAGCAGCTTAGTGCGGGATAAGGACACTGAAGCTTTCTTT. This translates into CASSLVRDKDTEAFF. Drawing the rest from reference TRBV7-8 and TRBJ1-1, the complete variable domain is GAGVSQSPRYKVAKRGQDVALRCDPISGHVSLFWYQQALGQGPEFLTYFQNEAQLDKSGLPSDRFFAERPEGSVSTLKIQRTQQEDSAVYLCASSLVRDKDTEAFFGQGTRLTVV.

The gene calls are TRBV21-1 and TRBJ2-5; the listed D gene, TRBD2, was not tested against the DNA. TRBV21-1 is termed a pseudogene. This CDR3 spans 17 amino acids. CDR3 region: CASSCPGLADLGETQYF. In DNA form, the CDR3 reads TGTGCCAGCAGCTGTCCGGGACTAGCGGATCTAGGGGAGACCCAGTACTTC.